This T cell receptor (beta chain) was recorded in a study of early T cells in non-severe SARS-CoV-2 infection. Across the whole study: Alpha and beta chains were unpaired, from unsorted whole-blood bulk RNA.

Study conclusions and caveats: CD4 and private specificities were missed by VDJdb matching, which favored anti-spike CD8 responses.

Individually, cDNA molecules had unique molecular identifiers attached to them. One entry per CDR3 protein results from TCRdb running MiXCR on the 5' RACE reads. The data contain about 54,000 distinct CDR3 sequences, around 6.6% of them singletons. This clonotype was observed a few times. Its antigen is not identified. The sample consisted of whole blood, taken at baseline. The clonotype was recovered from an adult who was a healthcare worker with PCR-confirmed SARS-CoV-2 infection or an uninfected control (not recorded which).

The chain's CDR3 is CASSQNPWPSSSGANVLTF. The CDR3 nucleotides are TGCGCCAGCAGCCAAAATCCTTGGCCTTCTAGCTCTGGGGCCAACGTCCTGACTTTC. The chain combines TRBV4-3 with TRBJ2-6; no firm D call. Germline V gene data show CDR1 as LGHNA and CDR2 as YSLEER. This CDR3 region has 19 residues. Trimming left V 2 bases short and J 0 bases short, with 17 bases between.